The subject of this entry is one T cell receptor beta chain. This receptor's antigen is unknown. Base qualities are not at hand, and no much larger clone is one base apart. Library construction relied on the immunoSEQ multiplex PCR assay. Imported from immuneACCESS, the table was reduced by TCRdb to in-frame sequences with V and J called. These copies leave out some clones; in studies compared against another copy, an unresolved V gene accounts for under half, and the cause of the remainder is not known. This sample lists roughly 40,000 clones; 70% to 90% were detected once. The leading ten clones occupy about 50% of the sample. The record originates from a study of control samples from healthy donors and cancer patients (dated by TCRdb to the early 2020s). CDR1 and CDR2, looked up from the germline V gene, are MDHEN and SYDVKM. Taken from cysteine to phenylalanine, the CDR3 has 15 residues. The only DNA kept is the CDR3, 45 bases in frame from the first base. V is pruned by 5 bases and J by 0 bases, leaving 3 bases of the junction without a gene match.

Sequencing was done on a sample of blood. The source of this sequence is a man between 60 and 70 years old in good health. This chain joins TRBV28 to TRBJ2-2; 7 of the junction bases match TRBD1. CDR3 region: CASSEGQANTGELFF. In nucleotide form, the sequence is TGTGCCAGCAGTGAAGGACAGGCGAACACCGGGGAGCTGTTTTTT.